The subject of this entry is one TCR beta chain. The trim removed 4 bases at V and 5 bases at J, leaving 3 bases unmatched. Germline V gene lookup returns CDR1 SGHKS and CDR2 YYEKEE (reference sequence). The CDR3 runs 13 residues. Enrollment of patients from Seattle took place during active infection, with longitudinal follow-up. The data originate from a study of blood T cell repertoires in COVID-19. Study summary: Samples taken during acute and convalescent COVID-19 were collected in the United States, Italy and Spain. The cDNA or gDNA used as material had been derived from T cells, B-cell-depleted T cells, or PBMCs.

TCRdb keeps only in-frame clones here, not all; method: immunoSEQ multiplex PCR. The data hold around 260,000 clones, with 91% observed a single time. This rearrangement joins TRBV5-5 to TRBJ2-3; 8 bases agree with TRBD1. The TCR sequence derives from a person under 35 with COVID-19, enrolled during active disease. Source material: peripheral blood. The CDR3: CASSATGGDTQYF. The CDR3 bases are TGTGCCAGCAGCGCCACAGGGGGAGATACGCAGTATTTT. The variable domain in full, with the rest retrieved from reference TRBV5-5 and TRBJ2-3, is DAGVTQSPTHLIKTRGQQVTLRCSPISGHKSVSWYQQVLGQGPQFIFQYYEKEERGRGNFPDRFSARQFPNYSSELNVNALLLGDSALYLCASSATGGDTQYFGPGTRLTVL.